This TCR beta chain was found in a study of cytomegalovirus exposure and HLA in healthy donors. The overall study: It was reported in a later analysis that the 100 to 150 validation repertoires used the same platform as the approximately 690 first-cohort repertoires. Whole-study results and caveats: The investigators catalogued 150 to 200 TCR beta chains as cytomegalovirus-associated. Both high specificity and high sensitivity reportedly marked the classifier's diagnosis of cytomegalovirus status. Under in vitro conditions, a few CMV-associated chains were confirmed as specific for CMV antigens.

The protocol was immunoSEQ multiplex PCR, while the TCRdb copy is restricted to in-frame clones and leaves out a portion. The sample holds approximately 120,000 clones, 90% to 95% seen once. The germline V gene encodes CDR1 SGHRS and CDR2 YFSETQ. V lost 2 bases and J lost 7; bases outside the gene matches: 9. The CDR3 runs 15 residues. For this clone: Its antigen is undetermined.

Sequencing was performed on PBMCs. This receptor was taken from a woman between 18 and 29 years old in good health and CMV-seronegative. The chain uses TRBV5-1 and TRBJ2-1; 7 bases are a match to TRBD2. CDR3 loop: CASSFQAGSNNEQFF. The CDR3 nucleotides read TGCGCCAGCAGCTTCCAAGCGGGATCCAATAATGAGCAGTTCTTC.